This T cell receptor (beta chain) was found in a study of T-cell reconstitution after alpha-beta-depleted transplantation in children. TCRbeta library construction was performed incorporating unique molecular identifiers. Each CDR3 protein gets one entry after TCRdb re-called the PCR reads with MiXCR. Among 700,000 to 950,000 distinct CDR3 sequences listed, 16% were seen once. V trimming: 6 bases; J trimming: 3 bases; junction bases outside the gene matches: 6. The CDR3 is 15 residues long. Sequenced material: PBMCs, mostly from graft donor cells, taken 360 days after TCRalphabeta/CD19-depleted stem cell transplant. This clonotype was sampled from a male patient aged 5 to 17 who had a stem cell transplant for acute lymphoblastic leukemia, so the T cells may come from the graft donor. V usage is TRBV12-3 or TRBV12-4 and J usage is TRBJ2-1; TRBD2 matches at 9 bases. CDR3 nucleotide sequence: TGTGCCAGCAGCCGAGGACTAGCGCGCTACAATGAGCAGTTCTTC. This gives the protein CASSRGLARYNEQFF.